The 7 T cell receptor beta chains in this list originate from one sample, sequenced in a study of patients and donors after allogeneic stem cell transplantation. Each CDR3 protein is one row after TCRdb ran MiXCR on the RT-PCR reads. The profile shows over 350,000 distinct CDR3 sequences, 16% of them singletons. The sequenced material came from blood, either unsorted or a sorted T cell fraction (not recorded which). The receptors come from a human donor who was either an allogeneic HSCT recipient or a stem cell or donor lymphocyte infusion donor (not recorded which). It is not recorded whose cells these are; they may come from a transplant donor.

At least ten counts were recorded for this clonotype. The V and J genes are TRBV5-1 and TRBJ2-7; D gene ambiguous. The CDR3 has 13 residues. The germline CDR1 and CDR2 sequences are SGHRS and YFSETQ. V was clipped by 0 bases and J by 1 base, with 5 bases between them. The CDR3 protein is CASSLEISYEQYF. DNA for the CDR3: TGCGCCAGCAGCTTGGAGATTTCCTACGAGCAGTACTTC.

This clonotype was seen at least ten times. The chain recombines TRBV12-3 or TRBV12-4 with TRBJ2-7; D unclear. The CDR3 contains 14 residues. Trimming took off 5 bases at V and 2 bases at J, with 13 bases between the two ends. The CDR3 bases are TGTGCCAGCAGTGACCCAGGACGGACCTACGAGCAGTACTTC. Encoded protein: CASSDPGRTYEQYF.

In this sample, this clonotype turned up a few times. The chain recombines TRBV14 with TRBJ2-1, with D perhaps TRBD2 (7 bases). The CDR3 covers 14 residues. The germline gives CDR1 SGHDN, CDR2 FVKESK. V was pared by 6 bases and J by 2 bases, with 11 bases between. CDR3 in DNA: TGTGCCAGCAGTAGGGGGGGGGCCTACAATGAGCAGTTCTTC. Its protein is CASSRGGAYNEQFF.

This clonotype was observed many times. CDR3 sequence: CSVGQQETQYF. CDR3 DNA sequence: TGCAGCGTCGGACAACAAGAGACCCAGTACTTC. V and J are TRBV29-1 and TRBJ2-5; the D gene is possibly TRBD1 (5 bases). Germline V gives CDR1 SQVTM, CDR2 ANQGSEA. This CDR3 is built from 11 residues. Trimming removed 6 bases from V and 2 bases from J, with 7 bases in between.

This clonotype was seen a handful of times. The rearrangement joins TRBV4-3 to TRBJ2-7; 7 nucleotides match TRBD1. The ends lost 0 bases at V and 6 bases at J; junction bases unmatched: 8. Germline V gene data show CDR1 as LGHNA and CDR2 as YSLEER. This CDR3 spans 15 amino acids. The CDR3 nucleotides read TGCGCCAGCAGCCAAGACCTCGACAGGGTGGGCGAGCAGTACTTC. It yields the protein CASSQDLDRVGEQYF.

The CDR3 here is CASSYAGPVSGNTIYF. The CDR3 DNA sequence: TGTGCCAGCAGTTACGCGGGACCGGTCTCTGGAAACACCATATATTTT. The chain joins TRBV6-2 or TRBV6-3 to TRBJ1-3; TRBD1 is a possible D gene (5 bases). Trimming stripped 2 bases from V and 0 bases from J, with 11 bases between. This CDR3 is 16 amino acids long. Germline-derived CDR1 and CDR2 are MNHEY and SVGEGT.

Comment on this clonotype: A much larger clone is a single base away; this may be a read error. J is TRBJ2-2 and V is TRBV5-1; maybe TRBD2 (5 bases). The CDR3 is 15 residues long. From germline, CDR1 is SGHRS and CDR2 YFSETQ. The DNA of the CDR3 is TGCGTCAGCAGCTTGGGCGCGGGCAACACCGGGGAGCTGTTTTTT. Its protein is CVSSLGAGNTGELFF.